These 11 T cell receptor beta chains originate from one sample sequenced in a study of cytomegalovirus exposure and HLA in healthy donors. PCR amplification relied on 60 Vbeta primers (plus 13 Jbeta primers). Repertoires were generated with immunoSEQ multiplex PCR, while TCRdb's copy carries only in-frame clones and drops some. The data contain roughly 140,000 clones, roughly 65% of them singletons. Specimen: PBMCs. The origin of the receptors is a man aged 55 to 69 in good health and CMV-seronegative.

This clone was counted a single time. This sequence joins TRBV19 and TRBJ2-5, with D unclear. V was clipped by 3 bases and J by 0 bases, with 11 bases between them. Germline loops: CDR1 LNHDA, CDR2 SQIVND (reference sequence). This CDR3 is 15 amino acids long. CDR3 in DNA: TGTGCCAGTAGTATGTTGGCAGGAAACCAAGAGACCCAGTACTTC. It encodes CASSMLAGNQETQYF.

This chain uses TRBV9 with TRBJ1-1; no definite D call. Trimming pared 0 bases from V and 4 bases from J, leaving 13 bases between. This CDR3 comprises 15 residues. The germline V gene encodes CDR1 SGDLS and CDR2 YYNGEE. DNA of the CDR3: TGTGCCAGCAGCGTAGTACTCGGGTCGGGCACTGAAGCTTTCTTT. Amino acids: CASSVVLGSGTEAFF.

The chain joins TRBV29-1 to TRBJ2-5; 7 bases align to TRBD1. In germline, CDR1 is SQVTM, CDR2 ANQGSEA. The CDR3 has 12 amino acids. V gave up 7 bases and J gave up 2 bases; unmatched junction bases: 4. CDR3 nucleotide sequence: TGCAGCGCCGTGACAGGGCAAGAGACCCAGTACTTC. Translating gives CSAVTGQETQYF.

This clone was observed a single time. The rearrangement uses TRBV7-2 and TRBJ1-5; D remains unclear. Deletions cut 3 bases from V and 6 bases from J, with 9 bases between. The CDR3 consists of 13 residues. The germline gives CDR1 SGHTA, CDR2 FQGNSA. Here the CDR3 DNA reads TGTGCCAGCAGCTTCCCGCCCAGTCAGCCCCAGCATTTT. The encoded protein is CASSFPPSQPQHF. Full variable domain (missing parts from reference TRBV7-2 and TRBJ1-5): GAGVSQSPSNKVTEKGKDVELRCDPISGHTALYWYRQSLGQGLEFLIYFQGNSAPDKSGLPSDRFSAERTGGSVSTLTIQRTQQEDSAVYLCASSFPPSQPQHFGDGTRLSIL.

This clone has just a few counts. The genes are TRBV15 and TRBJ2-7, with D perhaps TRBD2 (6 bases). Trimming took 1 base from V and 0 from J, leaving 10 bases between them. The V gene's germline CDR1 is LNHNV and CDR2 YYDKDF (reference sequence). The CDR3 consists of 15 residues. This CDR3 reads CATSRGGISSYEQYF. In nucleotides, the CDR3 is TGTGCCACCAGCAGAGGCGGGATCAGCTCCTACGAGCAGTACTTC.

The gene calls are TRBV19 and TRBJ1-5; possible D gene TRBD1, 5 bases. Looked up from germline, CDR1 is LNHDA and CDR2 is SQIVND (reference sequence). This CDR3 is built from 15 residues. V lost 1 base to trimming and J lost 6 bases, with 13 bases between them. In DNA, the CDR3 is TGTGCCAGTAGTATAGGACGACAGACTCGTCAGCCCCAGCATTTT. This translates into CASSIGRQTRQPQHF. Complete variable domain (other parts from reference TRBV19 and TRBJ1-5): DGGITQSPKYLFRKEGQNVTLSCEQNLNHDAMYWYRQDPGQGLRLIYYSQIVNDFQKGDIAEGYSVSREKKESFPLTVTSAQKNPTAFYLCASSIGRQTRQPQHFGDGTRLSIL.

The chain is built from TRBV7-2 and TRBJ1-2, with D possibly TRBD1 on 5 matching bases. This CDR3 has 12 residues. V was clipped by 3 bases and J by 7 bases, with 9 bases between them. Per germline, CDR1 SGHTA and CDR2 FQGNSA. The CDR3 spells CASSFTGTGYTF. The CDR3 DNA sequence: TGTGCCAGCAGCTTTACAGGCACTGGCTACACCTTC.

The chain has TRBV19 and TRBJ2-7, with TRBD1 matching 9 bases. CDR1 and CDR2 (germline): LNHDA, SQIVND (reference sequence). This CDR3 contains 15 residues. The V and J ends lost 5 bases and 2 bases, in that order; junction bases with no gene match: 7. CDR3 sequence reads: CASSAAGQGTYEQYF. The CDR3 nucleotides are TGTGCCAGTAGTGCGGCGGGACAGGGAACCTACGAGCAGTACTTC.

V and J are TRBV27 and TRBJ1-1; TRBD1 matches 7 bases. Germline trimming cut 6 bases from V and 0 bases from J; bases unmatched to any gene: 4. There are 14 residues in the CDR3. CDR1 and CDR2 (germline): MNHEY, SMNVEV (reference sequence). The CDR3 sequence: CASREGQMNTEAFF. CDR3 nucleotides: TGTGCCAGCAGGGAGGGACAGATGAACACTGAAGCTTTCTTT.

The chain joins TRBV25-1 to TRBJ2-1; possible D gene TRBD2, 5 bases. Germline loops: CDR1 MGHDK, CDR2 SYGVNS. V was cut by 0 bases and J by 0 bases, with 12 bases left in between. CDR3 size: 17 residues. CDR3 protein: CASSEYTDGNSYNEQFF. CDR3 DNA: TGTGCCAGCAGTGAATATACCGACGGGAACTCCTACAATGAGCAGTTCTTC.

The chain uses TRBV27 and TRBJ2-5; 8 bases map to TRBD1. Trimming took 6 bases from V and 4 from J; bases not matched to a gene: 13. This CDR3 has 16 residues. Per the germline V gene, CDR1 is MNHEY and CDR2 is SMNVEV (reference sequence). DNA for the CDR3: TGTGCCAGCAGGATGACAAACCCCAGGGGGCTAGAGACCCAGTACTTC. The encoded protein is CASRMTNPRGLETQYF.